These T cell receptor beta chains were read from a single sample in a study of T-cell memory formation after mild COVID-19. MiXCR, applied by TCRdb to the 5' RACE reads, yields one record per CDR3 protein. The top ten hold roughly a fifth of the sample, which has 200,000 to 250,000 distinct CDR3 sequences, approximately 9% seen once. The specimen sequenced was PBMCs or a T cell subset sorted from them (not recorded which). The receptors here all came from a man aged 18 to 30 who had mild COVID-19 (a few samples of this study predate the infection). Cell type and time point are not known. Both conserved end residues are part of each CDR3. A D gene is named only where the DNA matches it firmly. Where a row states a size, it is once, few, many or the class of an expanded clone; other rows omit it.

j_gene: TRBJ2-3
v_gene: TRBV5-1
abundance: few
len: 14
d_gene: .
CDR3nt: TGCGCCAGCAGCTTGGCCACAGGGCCGGATACGCAGTATTTT
CDR3aa: CASSLATGPDTQYF

j_gene: TRBJ2-7
v_gene: TRBV4-3
abundance: few
len: 14
d_gene: .
CDR3nt: TGCGCCAGCAGCCAAGACCGACTAGTCCCCGAGCAGTACTTC
CDR3aa: CASSQDRLVPEQYF

j_gene: TRBJ2-3
v_gene: TRBV6-1
abundance: .
len: 14
d_gene: .
CDR3nt: TGTGCCAGCAGTGAAGCGCTAGGGGACGATACGCAGTATTTT
CDR3aa: CASSEALGDDTQYF

j_gene: TRBJ2-3
v_gene: TRBV27
abundance: .
len: 14
d_gene: TRBD2
CDR3nt: TGTGCCGCCCGAAGCGGGGGGGCCGCAGATACGCAGTATTTT
CDR3aa: CAARSGGAADTQYF

j_gene: TRBJ1-4
v_gene: TRBV5-1
abundance: many
len: 14
d_gene: .
CDR3nt: TGCGCCAGCAGCTCGGACATAACTAATGAAAAACTGTTTTTT
CDR3aa: CASSSDITNEKLFF

j_gene: TRBJ1-5
v_gene: TRBV9
abundance: .
len: 15
d_gene: TRBD1
CDR3nt: TGTGCCAGCAGCGTTTCGGACAGGGGGCATCAGCCCCAGCATTTT
CDR3aa: CASSVSDRGHQPQHF

j_gene: TRBJ1-6
v_gene: TRBV6-5
abundance: many
len: 14
d_gene: .
CDR3nt: TGTGCCAGCAGATGGACTGGATTGGGGTCACCCCTCCACTTT
CDR3aa: CASRWTGLGSPLHF

j_gene: TRBJ2-2
v_gene: TRBV4-1
abundance: .
len: 17
d_gene: TRBD1
CDR3nt: TGCGCCAGCAGCCGGAAACCGGGACAGGGATTCACCGGGGAGCTGTTTTTT
CDR3aa: CASSRKPGQGFTGELFF

j_gene: TRBJ2-7
v_gene: TRBV12-3/TRBV12-4
abundance: many
len: 11
d_gene: .
CDR3nt: TGTGCCAGCAGTTTCGGGGACGAGCAGTACTTC
CDR3aa: CASSFGDEQYF

j_gene: TRBJ2-5
v_gene: TRBV6-5
abundance: many
len: 16
d_gene: .
CDR3nt: TGTGCCAGCAGTTACTCGAGATTCGAATTACAAGAGACCCAGTACTTC
CDR3aa: CASSYSRFELQETQYF

j_gene: TRBJ2-3
v_gene: TRBV9
abundance: .
len: 15
d_gene: TRBD2
CDR3nt: TGTGCCAGCGGCCGACTAGCGGGGGACACAGATACGCAGTATTTT
CDR3aa: CASGRLAGDTDTQYF

j_gene: TRBJ2-7
v_gene: TRBV5-1
abundance: .
len: 14
d_gene: .
CDR3nt: TGCGCCAGCAGCCCCCGCGGTCTAGCACGCGAGCAGTACTTC
CDR3aa: CASSPRGLAREQYF

j_gene: TRBJ2-1
v_gene: TRBV19
abundance: many
len: 17
d_gene: .
CDR3nt: TGTGCCAGTACCCGTACCGGGGTGGGGTTCTCCTACAATGAGCAGTTCTTC
CDR3aa: CASTRTGVGFSYNEQFF

j_gene: TRBJ1-2
v_gene: TRBV4-2
abundance: few
len: 18
d_gene: TRBD1
CDR3nt: TGTGCCAGCAGCCAAGTGGGAAGGACAGGGGGCTTTTACTATGGCTACACCTTC
CDR3aa: CASSQVGRTGGFYYGYTF

j_gene: TRBJ1-1
v_gene: TRBV3-1
abundance: .
len: 12
d_gene: .
CDR3nt: TGTGCCAGCAGGCAAAGGGGGACTGAAGCTTTCTTT
CDR3aa: CASRQRGTEAFF

j_gene: TRBJ1-5
v_gene: TRBV12-3/TRBV12-4
abundance: .
len: 15
d_gene: .
CDR3nt: TGTGCCAGCAGCCCAGGGTTTGTCAGCAATCAGCCCCAGCATTTT
CDR3aa: CASSPGFVSNQPQHF

j_gene: TRBJ2-5
v_gene: TRBV7-9
abundance: few
len: 16
d_gene: .
CDR3nt: TGTGCCAGCAGCTTAAACCCCCCAAGCGGGCAAGAGACCCAGTACTTC
CDR3aa: CASSLNPPSGQETQYF

j_gene: TRBJ1-5
v_gene: TRBV12-3/TRBV12-4
abundance: .
len: 15
d_gene: .
CDR3nt: TGTGCCAGCAGTGAACGGACTAATAGCAATCAGCCCCAGCATTTT
CDR3aa: CASSERTNSNQPQHF

j_gene: TRBJ2-3
v_gene: TRBV4-1
abundance: .
len: 15
d_gene: TRBD1
CDR3nt: TGCGCCAGCAGCGAACACAGGGGTGGAGGAGATACGCAGTATTTT
CDR3aa: CASSEHRGGGDTQYF

j_gene: TRBJ2-1
v_gene: TRBV5-1
abundance: .
len: 17
d_gene: TRBD2
CDR3nt: TGCGCCAGCAGCAGGATTCCCGGGACTAGCGGATACAATGAGCAGTTCTTC
CDR3aa: CASSRIPGTSGYNEQFF

j_gene: TRBJ1-4
v_gene: TRBV4-3
abundance: few
len: 15
d_gene: .
CDR3nt: TGCGCCAGCAGCCCCCTATGGTCGACTAATGAAAAACTGTTTTTT
CDR3aa: CASSPLWSTNEKLFF

j_gene: TRBJ1-5
v_gene: TRBV29-1
abundance: .
len: 13
d_gene: TRBD1
CDR3nt: TGCAGCGTCAGACAGGGCCGCAATCAGCCCCAGCATTTT
CDR3aa: CSVRQGRNQPQHF

j_gene: TRBJ2-2
v_gene: TRBV27
abundance: few
len: 12
d_gene: .
CDR3nt: TGTGCCAGCAGCAGGGTAACCGGGGAGCTGTTTTTT
CDR3aa: CASSRVTGELFF

j_gene: TRBJ1-2
v_gene: TRBV29-1
abundance: .
len: 15
d_gene: .
CDR3nt: TGCAGCGTTGAAGGGGGCCAGTCGGGGAACTATGGCTACACCTTC
CDR3aa: CSVEGGQSGNYGYTF

j_gene: TRBJ1-1
v_gene: TRBV2
abundance: .
len: 13
d_gene: .
CDR3nt: TGTGCCAGCAGTGGGGGCCCAAGGTCTGAAGCTTTCTTT
CDR3aa: CASSGGPRSEAFF

j_gene: TRBJ1-2
v_gene: TRBV19
abundance: once
len: 14
d_gene: .
CDR3nt: TGTGCCAGTAGTAGCCCCGGGTTCGGGTATGGCTACACCTTC
CDR3aa: CASSSPGFGYGYTF

j_gene: TRBJ1-5
v_gene: TRBV20-1
abundance: .
len: 17
d_gene: .
CDR3nt: TGCAGTGCTAGAGATGCCGGGGCGGTCTATAGCAATCAGCCCCAGCATTTT
CDR3aa: CSARDAGAVYSNQPQHF

j_gene: TRBJ1-5
v_gene: TRBV7-9
abundance: .
len: 14
d_gene: .
CDR3nt: TGTGCCAGCAGCTCCGGGGTCGGCAATCAGCCCCAGCATTTT
CDR3aa: CASSSGVGNQPQHF

j_gene: TRBJ1-2
v_gene: TRBV20-1
abundance: few
len: 13
d_gene: .
CDR3nt: TGCAGTGCTAGGGAGCCCCTTAACTATGGCTACACCTTC
CDR3aa: CSAREPLNYGYTF

j_gene: TRBJ1-1
v_gene: TRBV7-2
abundance: once
len: 14
d_gene: .
CDR3nt: TGTGCCAGCACCGCCGCGGGGTGGTACACTGAAGCTTTCTTT
CDR3aa: CASTAAGWYTEAFF

j_gene: TRBJ2-5
v_gene: TRBV4-3
abundance: many
len: 14
d_gene: .
CDR3nt: TGCGCCAGCAGCCAAGACCCCGGGGACGAGACCCAGTACTTC
CDR3aa: CASSQDPGDETQYF

j_gene: TRBJ2-7
v_gene: TRBV12-3/TRBV12-4
abundance: few
len: 15
d_gene: TRBD2
CDR3nt: TGTGCCAGCAGTTTGACTAGCGGTCGAGGGGGCGAGCAGTACTTC
CDR3aa: CASSLTSGRGGEQYF

j_gene: TRBJ2-1
v_gene: TRBV3-1
abundance: few
len: 14
d_gene: TRBD1
CDR3nt: TGTGCCAGCAGTCTACCGGGGACAGGGGAGGGGCAGTTCTTC
CDR3aa: CASSLPGTGEGQFF

j_gene: TRBJ2-3
v_gene: TRBV5-1
abundance: .
len: 15
d_gene: TRBD2
CDR3nt: TGCGCCAGCGGGACTAGCGGGCCAAGCACAGATACGCAGTATTTT
CDR3aa: CASGTSGPSTDTQYF

j_gene: TRBJ1-1
v_gene: TRBV29-1
abundance: .
len: 13
d_gene: .
CDR3nt: TGCAGCGTTACGGGGATATCGGCCACTGAAGCTTTCTTT
CDR3aa: CSVTGISATEAFF

j_gene: TRBJ2-2
v_gene: TRBV6-5
abundance: few
len: 13
d_gene: .
CDR3nt: TGTGCCAGCAGACGGACAGTCACCGGGGAGCTGTTTTTT
CDR3aa: CASRRTVTGELFF

j_gene: TRBJ2-1
v_gene: TRBV5-1
abundance: .
len: 14
d_gene: .
CDR3nt: TGCGCCAGCAGCTTGGGCGGGGGCGAAAATGAGCAGTTCTTC
CDR3aa: CASSLGGGENEQFF

j_gene: TRBJ2-7
v_gene: TRBV5-5
abundance: many
len: 15
d_gene: .
CDR3nt: TGTGCCAGCAGCATGATTACGTCCGGGACCTACGAGCAGTACTTC
CDR3aa: CASSMITSGTYEQYF

j_gene: TRBJ2-7
v_gene: TRBV12-3/TRBV12-4
abundance: many
len: 10
d_gene: .
CDR3nt: TGTGCCAGCGGCACCTACGAGCAGTACTTC
CDR3aa: CASGTYEQYF

j_gene: TRBJ2-3
v_gene: TRBV9
abundance: .
len: 17
d_gene: TRBD2
CDR3nt: TGTGCCAGCAGCGTAGGGCCCCACAGCGGGGGGCCAGATACGCAGTATTTT
CDR3aa: CASSVGPHSGGPDTQYF

j_gene: TRBJ1-5
v_gene: TRBV10-3
abundance: .
len: 17
d_gene: .
CDR3nt: TGTGCCATCAGTGAGGGAGTAGGACAGTACTTTAATCAGCCCCAGCATTTT
CDR3aa: CAISEGVGQYFNQPQHF

j_gene: TRBJ2-3
v_gene: TRBV30
abundance: .
len: 12
d_gene: .
CDR3nt: TGTGCCTGGAGTGTAGGGGGGGATACGCAGTATTTT
CDR3aa: CAWSVGGDTQYF

j_gene: TRBJ1-5
v_gene: TRBV7-2
abundance: many
len: 15
d_gene: TRBD1
CDR3nt: TGTGCCAGCAGCTTCGGGACAGGGGACAATCAGCCCCAGCATTTT
CDR3aa: CASSFGTGDNQPQHF